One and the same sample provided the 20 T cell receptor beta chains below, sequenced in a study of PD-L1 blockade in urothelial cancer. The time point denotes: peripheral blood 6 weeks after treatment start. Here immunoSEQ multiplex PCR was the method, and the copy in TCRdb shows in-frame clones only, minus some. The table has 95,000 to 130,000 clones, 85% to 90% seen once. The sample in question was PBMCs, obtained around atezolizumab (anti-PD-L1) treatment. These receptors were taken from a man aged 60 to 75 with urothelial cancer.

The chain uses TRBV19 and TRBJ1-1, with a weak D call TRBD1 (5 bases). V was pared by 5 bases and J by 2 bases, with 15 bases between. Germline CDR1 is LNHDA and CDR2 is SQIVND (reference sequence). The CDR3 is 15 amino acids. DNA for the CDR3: TGTGCCAGTAGTCTGGGGGGACCGAGAAACACTGAAGCTTTCTTT. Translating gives CASSLGGPRNTEAFF.

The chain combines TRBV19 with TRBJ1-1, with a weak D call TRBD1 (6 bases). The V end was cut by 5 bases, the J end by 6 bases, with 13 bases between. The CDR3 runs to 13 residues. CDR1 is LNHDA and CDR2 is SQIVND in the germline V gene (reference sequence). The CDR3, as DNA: TGTGCCAGTAGTTCCGCAGGGGCAGCTGAAGCTTTCTTT. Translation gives CASSSAGAAEAFF.

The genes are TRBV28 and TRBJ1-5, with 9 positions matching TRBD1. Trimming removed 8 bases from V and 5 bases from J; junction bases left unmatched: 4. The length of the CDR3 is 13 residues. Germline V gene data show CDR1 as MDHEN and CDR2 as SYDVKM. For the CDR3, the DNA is TGTGCCAGCTTCCGGGACAGGGATCAGCCCCAGCATTTT. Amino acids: CASFRDRDQPQHF.

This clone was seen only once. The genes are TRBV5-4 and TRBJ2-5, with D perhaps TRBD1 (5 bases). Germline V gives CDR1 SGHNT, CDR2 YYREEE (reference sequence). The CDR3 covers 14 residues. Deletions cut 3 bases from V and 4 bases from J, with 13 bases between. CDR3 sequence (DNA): TGTGCCAGCAGCTCCTTACATAGGGGAGAGACCCAGTACTTC. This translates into CASSSLHRGETQYF. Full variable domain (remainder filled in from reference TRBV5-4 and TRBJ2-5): ETGVTQSPTHLIKTRGQQVTLRCSSQSGHNTVSWYQQALGQGPQFIFQYYREEENGRGNFPPRFSGLQFPNYSSELNVNALELDDSALYLCASSSLHRGETQYFGPGTRLLVL.

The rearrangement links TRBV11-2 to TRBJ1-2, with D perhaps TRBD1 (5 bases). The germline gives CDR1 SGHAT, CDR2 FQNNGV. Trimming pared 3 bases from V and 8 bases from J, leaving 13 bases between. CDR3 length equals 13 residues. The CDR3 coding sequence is TGTGCCAGCAGCTTCCAGGGAACAACCGGCTACACCTTC. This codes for CASSFQGTTGYTF.

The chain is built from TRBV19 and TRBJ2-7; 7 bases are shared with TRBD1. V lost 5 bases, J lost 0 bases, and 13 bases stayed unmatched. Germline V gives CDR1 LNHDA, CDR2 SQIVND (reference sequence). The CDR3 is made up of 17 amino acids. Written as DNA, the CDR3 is TGTGCCAGTAGTTCCAACCCCCCGACAGGGTTCTCCTACGAGCAGTACTTC. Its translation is CASSSNPPTGFSYEQYF.

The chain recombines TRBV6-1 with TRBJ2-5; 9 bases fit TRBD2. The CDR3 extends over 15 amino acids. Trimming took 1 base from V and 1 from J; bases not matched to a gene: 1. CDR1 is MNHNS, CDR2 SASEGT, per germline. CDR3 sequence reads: CASSEVTSGQETQYF. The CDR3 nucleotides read TGTGCCAGCAGTGAAGTGACTAGCGGCCAAGAGACCCAGTACTTC.

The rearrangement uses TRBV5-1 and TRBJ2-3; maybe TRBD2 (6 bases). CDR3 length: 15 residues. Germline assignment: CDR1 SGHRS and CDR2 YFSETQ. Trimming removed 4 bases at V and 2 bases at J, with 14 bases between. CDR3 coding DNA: TGCGCCAGCAGCCCGTCCGGGACTCACACAGATACGCAGTATTTT. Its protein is CASSPSGTHTDTQYF.

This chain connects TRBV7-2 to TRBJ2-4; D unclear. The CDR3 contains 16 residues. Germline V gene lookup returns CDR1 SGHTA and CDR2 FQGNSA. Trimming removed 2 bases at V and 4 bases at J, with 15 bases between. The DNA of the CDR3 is TGTGCCAGCAGCTTAACCCCGATAGCAATGAAAAACATTCAGTACTTC. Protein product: CASSLTPIAMKNIQYF. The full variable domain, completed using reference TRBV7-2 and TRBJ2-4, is GAGVSQSPSNKVTEKGKDVELRCDPISGHTALYWYRQSLGQGLEFLIYFQGNSAPDKSGLPSDRFSAERTGGSVSTLTIQRTQQEDSAVYLCASSLTPIAMKNIQYFGAGTRLSVL.

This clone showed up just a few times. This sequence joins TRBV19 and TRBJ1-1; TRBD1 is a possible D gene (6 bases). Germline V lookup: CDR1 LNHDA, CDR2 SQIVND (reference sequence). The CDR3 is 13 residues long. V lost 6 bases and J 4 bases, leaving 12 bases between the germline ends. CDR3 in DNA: TGTGCCAGTAGAGGGGGTCAGGGCACTGAAGCTTTCTTT. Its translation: CASRGGQGTEAFF.

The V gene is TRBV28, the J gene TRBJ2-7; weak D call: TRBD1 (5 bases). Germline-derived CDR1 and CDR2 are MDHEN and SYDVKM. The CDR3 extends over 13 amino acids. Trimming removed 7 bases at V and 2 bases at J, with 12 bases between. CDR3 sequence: CASKRGGTYEQYF. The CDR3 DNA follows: TGTGCCAGCAAAAGGGGCGGCACCTACGAGCAGTACTTC.

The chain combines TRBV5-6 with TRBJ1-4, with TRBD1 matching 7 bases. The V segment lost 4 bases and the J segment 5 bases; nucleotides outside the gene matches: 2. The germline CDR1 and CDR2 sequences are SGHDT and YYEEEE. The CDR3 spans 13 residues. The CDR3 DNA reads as TGTGCCAGCAGCGCCAGGGGGAATGAAAAACTGTTTTTT. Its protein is CASSARGNEKLFF.

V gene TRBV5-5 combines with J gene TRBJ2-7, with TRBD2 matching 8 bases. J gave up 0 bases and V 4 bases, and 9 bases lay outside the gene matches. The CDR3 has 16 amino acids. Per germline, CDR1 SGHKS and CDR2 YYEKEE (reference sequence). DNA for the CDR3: TGTGCCAGCAGCCCCACTAGTAGCGGGGCCTCCTACGAGCAGTACTTC. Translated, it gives CASSPTSSGASYEQYF. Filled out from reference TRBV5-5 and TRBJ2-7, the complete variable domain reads DAGVTQSPTHLIKTRGQQVTLRCSPISGHKSVSWYQQVLGQGPQFIFQYYEKEERGRGNFPDRFSARQFPNYSSELNVNALLLGDSALYLCASSPTSSGASYEQYFGPGTRLTVT.

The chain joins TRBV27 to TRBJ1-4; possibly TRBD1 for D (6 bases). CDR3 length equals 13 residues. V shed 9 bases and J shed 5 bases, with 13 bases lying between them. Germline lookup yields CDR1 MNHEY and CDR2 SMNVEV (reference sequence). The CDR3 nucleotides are TGTGCCAGTTGGACAGATAGCAATGAAAAACTGTTTTTT. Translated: CASWTDSNEKLFF. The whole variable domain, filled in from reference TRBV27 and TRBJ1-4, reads EAQVTQNPRYLITVTGKKLTVTCSQNMNHEYMSWYRQDPGLGLRQIYYSMNVEVTDKGDVPEGYKVSRKEKRNFPLILESPSPNQTSLYFCASWTDSNEKLFFGSGTQLSVL.

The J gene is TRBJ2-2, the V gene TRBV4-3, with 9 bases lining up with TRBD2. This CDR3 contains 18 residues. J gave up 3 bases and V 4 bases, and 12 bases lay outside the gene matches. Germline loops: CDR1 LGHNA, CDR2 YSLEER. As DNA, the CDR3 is TGCGCCAGCAGCCCCCCCTATATAGCGGGGGAATACACCGGGGAGCTGTTTTTT. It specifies CASSPPYIAGEYTGELFF.

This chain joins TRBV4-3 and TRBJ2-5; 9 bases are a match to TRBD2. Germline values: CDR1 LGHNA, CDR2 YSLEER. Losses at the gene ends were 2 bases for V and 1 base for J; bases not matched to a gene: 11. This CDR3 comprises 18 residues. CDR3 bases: TGCGCCAGCAGCCAATTCTGGCGGGGGGGAATTGGCCAAGAGACCCAGTACTTC. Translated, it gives CASSQFWRGGIGQETQYF.

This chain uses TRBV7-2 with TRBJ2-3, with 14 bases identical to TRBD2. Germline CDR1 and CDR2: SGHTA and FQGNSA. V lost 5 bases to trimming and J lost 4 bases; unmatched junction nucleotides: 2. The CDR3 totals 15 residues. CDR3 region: CASSAGLAGADTQYF. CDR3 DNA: TGTGCCAGCAGCGCGGGACTAGCGGGGGCAGATACGCAGTATTTT.

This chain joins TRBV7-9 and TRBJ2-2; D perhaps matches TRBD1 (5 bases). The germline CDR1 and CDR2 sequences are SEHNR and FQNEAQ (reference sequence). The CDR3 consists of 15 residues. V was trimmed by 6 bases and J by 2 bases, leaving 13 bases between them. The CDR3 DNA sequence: TGTGCCAGCAGAAGACCGACAGCCAACACCGGGGAGCTGTTTTTT. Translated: CASRRPTANTGELFF.

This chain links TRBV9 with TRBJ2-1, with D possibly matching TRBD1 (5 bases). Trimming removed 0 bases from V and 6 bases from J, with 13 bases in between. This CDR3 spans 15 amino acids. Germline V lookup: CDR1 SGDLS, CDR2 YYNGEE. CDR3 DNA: TGTGCCAGCAGCGTAGCTGGGGCTAGTAGCAATGAGCAGTTCTTC. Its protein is CASSVAGASSNEQFF.

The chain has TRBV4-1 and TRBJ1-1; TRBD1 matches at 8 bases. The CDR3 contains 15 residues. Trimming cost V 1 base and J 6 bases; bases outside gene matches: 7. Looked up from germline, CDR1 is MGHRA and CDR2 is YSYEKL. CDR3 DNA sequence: TGCGCCAGCAGCCAAGTTCAGGACAGGGACTCTGAAGCTTTCTTT. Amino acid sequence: CASSQVQDRDSEAFF.